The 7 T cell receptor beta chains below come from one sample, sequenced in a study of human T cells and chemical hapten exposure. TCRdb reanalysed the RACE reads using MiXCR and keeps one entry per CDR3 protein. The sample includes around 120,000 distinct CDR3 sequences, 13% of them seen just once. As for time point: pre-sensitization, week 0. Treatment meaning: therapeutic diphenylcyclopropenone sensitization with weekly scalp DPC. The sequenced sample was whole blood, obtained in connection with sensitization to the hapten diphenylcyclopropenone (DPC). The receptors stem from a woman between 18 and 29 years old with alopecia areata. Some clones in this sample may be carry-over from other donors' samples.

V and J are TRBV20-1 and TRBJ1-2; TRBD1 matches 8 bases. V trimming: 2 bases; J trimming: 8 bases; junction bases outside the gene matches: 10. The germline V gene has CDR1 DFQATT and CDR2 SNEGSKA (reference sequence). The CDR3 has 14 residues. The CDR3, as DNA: TGCAGTGCTAGATTCGAGCAGGGGGCGCGGGGCTACACCTTC. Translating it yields CSARFEQGARGYTF.

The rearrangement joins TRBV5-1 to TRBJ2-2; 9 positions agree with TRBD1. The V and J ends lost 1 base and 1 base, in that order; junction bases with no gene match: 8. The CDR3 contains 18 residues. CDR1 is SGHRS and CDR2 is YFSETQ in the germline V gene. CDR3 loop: CASSLWGQGHRNTGELFF. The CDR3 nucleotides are TGCGCCAGCAGCTTGTGGGGACAGGGACATCGGAACACCGGGGAGCTGTTTTTT.

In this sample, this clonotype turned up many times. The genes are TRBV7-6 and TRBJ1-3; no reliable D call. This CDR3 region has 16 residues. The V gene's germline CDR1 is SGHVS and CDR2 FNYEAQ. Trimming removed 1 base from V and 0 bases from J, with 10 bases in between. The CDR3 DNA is TGTGCCAGCAGCTTAGGAACCGGGTACTCTGGAAACACCATATATTTT. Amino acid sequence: CASSLGTGYSGNTIYF.

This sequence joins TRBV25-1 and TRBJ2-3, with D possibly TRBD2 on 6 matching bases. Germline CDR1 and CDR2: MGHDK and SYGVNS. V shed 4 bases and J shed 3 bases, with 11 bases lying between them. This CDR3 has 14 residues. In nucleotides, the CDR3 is TGTGCCAGCAGTGGGGATCGGGGGACAGATACGCAGTATTTT. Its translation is CASSGDRGTDTQYF.

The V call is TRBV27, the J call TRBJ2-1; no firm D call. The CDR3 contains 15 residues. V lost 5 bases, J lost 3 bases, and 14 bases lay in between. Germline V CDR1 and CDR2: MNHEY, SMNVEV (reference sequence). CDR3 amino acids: CASSHDGAYYNEQFF. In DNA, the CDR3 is TGTGCCAGCAGTCACGACGGAGCCTACTACAATGAGCAGTTCTTC.

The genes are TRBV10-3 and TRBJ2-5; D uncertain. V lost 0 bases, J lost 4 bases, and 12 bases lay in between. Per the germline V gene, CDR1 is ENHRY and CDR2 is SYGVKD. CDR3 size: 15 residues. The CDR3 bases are TGTGCCATCAGTGAGTCGTCAGATCCCGTAGAGACCCAGTACTTC. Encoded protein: CAISESSDPVETQYF.

The CDR3 coding sequence is TGTGCCAGCAGTTCGGACAGGGCGGGTGAAAAACTGTTTTTT. Translating gives CASSSDRAGEKLFF. The rearrangement uses TRBV7-2 and TRBJ1-4; 8 positions match TRBD1. The length of the CDR3 is 14 residues. The V segment lost 6 bases and the J segment 7 bases; nucleotides outside the gene matches: 7. Germline V gives CDR1 SGHTA, CDR2 FQGNSA.